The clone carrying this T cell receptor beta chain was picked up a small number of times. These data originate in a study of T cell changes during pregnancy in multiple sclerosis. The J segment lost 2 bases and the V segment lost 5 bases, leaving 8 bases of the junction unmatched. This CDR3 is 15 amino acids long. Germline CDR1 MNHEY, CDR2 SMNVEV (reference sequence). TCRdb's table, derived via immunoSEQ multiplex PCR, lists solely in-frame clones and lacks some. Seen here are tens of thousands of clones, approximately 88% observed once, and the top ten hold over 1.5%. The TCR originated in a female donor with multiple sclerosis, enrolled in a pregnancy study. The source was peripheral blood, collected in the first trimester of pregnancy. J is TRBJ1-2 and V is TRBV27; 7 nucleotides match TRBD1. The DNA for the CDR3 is TGTGCCAGCAGTGGGGCAGGGGGTGTGAACTATGGCTACACCTTC. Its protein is CASSGAGGVNYGYTF.